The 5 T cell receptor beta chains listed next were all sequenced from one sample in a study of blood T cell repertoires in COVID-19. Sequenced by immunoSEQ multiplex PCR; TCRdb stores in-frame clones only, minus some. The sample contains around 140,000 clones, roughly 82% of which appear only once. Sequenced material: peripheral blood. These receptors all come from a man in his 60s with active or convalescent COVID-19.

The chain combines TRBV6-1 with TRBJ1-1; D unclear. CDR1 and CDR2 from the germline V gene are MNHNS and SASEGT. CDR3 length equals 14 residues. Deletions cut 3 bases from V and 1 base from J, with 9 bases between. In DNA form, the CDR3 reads TGTGCCAGCAGTGAGGTGCCAGGGAACACTGAAGCTTTCTTT. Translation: CASSEVPGNTEAFF.

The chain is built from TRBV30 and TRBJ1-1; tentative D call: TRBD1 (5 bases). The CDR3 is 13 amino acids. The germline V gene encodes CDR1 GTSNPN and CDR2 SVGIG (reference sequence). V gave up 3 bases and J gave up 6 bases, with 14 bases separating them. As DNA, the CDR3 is TGTGCCTGGAGCCGCGGGGGGGAGGCTGAAGCTTTCTTT. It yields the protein CAWSRGGEAEAFF.

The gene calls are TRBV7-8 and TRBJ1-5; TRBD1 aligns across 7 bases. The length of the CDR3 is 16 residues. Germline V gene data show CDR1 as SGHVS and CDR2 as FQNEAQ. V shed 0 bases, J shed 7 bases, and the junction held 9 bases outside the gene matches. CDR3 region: CASSLATGTGRQPQHF. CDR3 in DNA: TGTGCCAGCAGCTTAGCGACAGGGACGGGTAGACAGCCCCAGCATTTT. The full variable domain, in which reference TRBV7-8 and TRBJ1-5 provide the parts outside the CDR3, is GAGVSQSPRYKVAKRGQDVALRCDPISGHVSLFWYQQALGQGPEFLTYFQNEAQLDKSGLPSDRFFAERPEGSVSTLKIQRTQQEDSAVYLCASSLATGTGRQPQHFGDGTRLSIL.

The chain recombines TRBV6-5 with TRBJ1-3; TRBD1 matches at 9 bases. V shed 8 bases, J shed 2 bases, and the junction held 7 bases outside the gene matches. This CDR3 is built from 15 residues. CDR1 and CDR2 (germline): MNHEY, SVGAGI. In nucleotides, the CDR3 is TGTGCCAGCCGTCGGACAGGGGTAGCTGGAAACACCATATATTTT. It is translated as CASRRTGVAGNTIYF.

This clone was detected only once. CDR3 nucleotide sequence: TGTGCCAGCAGCACAGGGGTCGGTGGCTACACCTTC. This encodes CASSTGVGGYTF. The chain links TRBV25-1 to TRBJ1-2; 7 positions match TRBD1. Germline CDR1 is MGHDK and CDR2 is SYGVNS. The CDR3 totals 12 residues. V lost 6 bases, J lost 7 bases, and 5 bases stayed unmatched.